Listed below are T cell receptor beta chains from one sample, sequenced in a study of shared clonotypes between healthy human individuals. Clones were sequenced by immunoSEQ multiplex PCR, and TCRdb holds only the in-frame ones, with some missing. The sample holds around 1.1 million clones, around 77% seen once. Material: memory CD4+ T cells from PBMCs. These receptors came from a man between 18 and 29 years old in good health. Some clones in this sample may be carry-over from other donors' samples. Each CDR3 is given with its conserved first and last residue. D genes are given only for firm matches. Size values are once, few and many counts, or a class for expanded clones, and some rows have none.

clone size	V gene	J gene	D gene	CDR3 protein	CDR3 DNA
-	TRBV10-3	TRBJ1-5	TRBD1	CAISSQGTLSNQPQHF	TGTGCCATCAGTTCACAGGGGACCCTTAGCAATCAGCCCCAGCATTTT
-	TRBV27	TRBJ2-3	-	CATHRGAGADTQYF	TGTGCCACCCATCGGGGGGCCGGGGCAGATACGCAGTATTTT
few	TRBV28	TRBJ2-7	TRBD2	CASSLSGTSRSYEQYF	TGTGCCAGCAGTCTCTCAGGGACTAGCCGAAGCTACGAGCAGTACTTC
-	TRBV19	TRBJ2-6	-	CASSSDSRFSTGANVLTF	TGTGCCAGTAGTTCGGACAGCCGTTTTTCGACTGGGGCCAACGTCCTGACTTTC
few	TRBV30	TRBJ1-1	-	CAWSEDAYTEAFF	TGTGCCTGGAGTGAAGACGCGTACACTGAAGCTTTCTTT
-	TRBV2	TRBJ2-6	-	CASSTDSGANVLTF	TGTGCCAGCAGCACAGACTCTGGGGCCAACGTCCTGACTTTC
-	TRBV7-3	TRBJ2-1	TRBD1	CASRQGPSYNEQFF	TGTGCCAGCAGACAGGGGCCGTCCTACAATGAGCAGTTCTTC
-	TRBV7-3	TRBJ2-1	-	CASSQGDDQFF	TGTGCCAGCAGCCAAGGGGACGACCAGTTCTTC
-	TRBV28	TRBJ2-7	-	CASRTTGTPYEQYF	TGTGCCAGCAGGACAACCGGGACTCCCTACGAGCAGTACTTC
-	TRBV5-1	TRBJ2-1	-	CASSLREPGSGEQFF	TGCGCCAGCAGCTTGAGGGAGCCCGGGAGCGGTGAGCAGTTCTTC
-	TRBV2	TRBJ2-5	-	CASSRRHPGETQYF	TGTGCCAGCAGTCGGAGGCACCCCGGGGAGACCCAGTACTTC
-	TRBV5-4	TRBJ2-7	-	CASSLRGPYEQYF	TGTGCCAGCAGCCTCCGGGGCCCCTACGAGCAGTACTTC
-	TRBV7-9	TRBJ2-4	-	CASSPSRYGNKNIQYF	TGTGCCAGCAGCCCCTCCCGTTACGGGAACAAAAACATTCAGTACTTC
few	TRBV11-2	TRBJ2-2	-	CASSLGSMNTGELFF	TGTGCCAGCAGCTTGGGCAGCATGAACACCGGGGAGCTGTTTTTT
-	TRBV5-4	TRBJ1-2	TRBD1	CASSPGTGYPIQGYTF	TGTGCCAGCAGCCCGGGGACAGGGTACCCTATTCAGGGCTACACCTTC
many	TRBV11-1	TRBJ2-6	-	CASSDQGAGANVLTF	TGTGCCAGCAGCGACCAGGGTGCTGGGGCCAACGTCCTGACTTTC
-	TRBV29-1	TRBJ2-7	TRBD2	CSARGASGSGYEQYF	TGCAGCGCCAGGGGGGCTAGCGGGAGCGGGTACGAGCAGTACTTC
many	TRBV28	TRBJ2-6	-	CASSSPPTSGANVLTF	TGTGCCAGCAGTTCCCCCCCCACCTCTGGGGCCAACGTCCTGACTTTC
-	TRBV2	TRBJ2-7	TRBD2	CASSEGLAREQYF	TGTGCCAGCAGTGAGGGACTAGCCCGCGAGCAGTACTTC
few	TRBV5-4	TRBJ2-2	-	CASSLRNTGELFF	TGTGCCAGCAGCTTGCGAAACACCGGGGAGCTGTTTTTT
-	TRBV18	TRBJ1-2	-	CASSPLGSGDGYTF	TGTGCCAGCTCACCACTAGGATCCGGGGATGGCTACACCTTC
-	TRBV28	TRBJ1-2	TRBD1	CASSPRRGRLGYTF	TGTGCCAGCAGCCCCCGCAGGGGGCGTTTGGGCTACACCTTC
few	TRBV18	TRBJ1-5	-	CASSPTRAGAQEPQHF	TGTGCCAGCTCACCCACGCGTGCAGGGGCTCAGGAGCCCCAGCATTTT
-	TRBV5-1	TRBJ2-1	TRBD2	CASSLTGLAGYNEQFF	TGCGCCAGCAGCTTGACGGGACTAGCGGGATACAATGAGCAGTTCTTC
-	TRBV18	TRBJ2-7	-	CASSPYGLEQYF	TGTGCCAGCTCACCTTACGGCCTGGAGCAGTACTTC
-	TRBV18	TRBJ2-2	-	CASSPPLNWNTGELFF	TGTGCCAGCTCACCACCCCTTAATTGGAACACCGGGGAGCTGTTTTTT
-	TRBV4-1	TRBJ2-2	TRBD1	CASSRTGTEITGELFF	TGCGCCAGCAGTAGGACCGGGACAGAAATCACCGGGGAGCTGTTTTTT
-	TRBV7-2	TRBJ2-7	TRBD2	CASSHGLADAYEQYF	TGTGCCAGCAGCCATGGGCTAGCGGATGCCTACGAGCAGTACTTC
few	TRBV6-5	TRBJ2-5	TRBD2	CASSPGLAASQYF	TGTGCCAGCAGTCCGGGACTAGCGGCATCCCAGTACTTC
-	TRBV4-3	TRBJ2-1	-	CASSQDGAVYNEQFF	TGCGCCAGCAGCCAAGACGGTGCAGTGTACAATGAGCAGTTCTTC
-	TRBV30	TRBJ2-2	TRBD1	CAWSPLDRVDTGELFF	TGTGCCTGGAGTCCCCTGGACAGGGTCGACACCGGGGAGCTGTTTTTT
-	TRBV29-1	TRBJ1-2	TRBD1	CSVQGRGQGYGYTF	TGCAGCGTTCAGGGCAGGGGGCAAGGCTATGGCTACACCTTC
-	TRBV6-5	TRBJ1-2	-	CASSYSKGWGGYTF	TGTGCCAGCAGTTACTCCAAAGGATGGGGCGGCTACACCTTC
-	TRBV7-3	TRBJ2-2	-	CASSLSGGAGELFF	TGTGCCAGCAGCTTATCTGGGGGCGCCGGGGAGCTGTTTTTT
-	TRBV9	TRBJ2-2	-	CASSVDLAGELFF	TGTGCCAGCAGCGTAGATTTGGCCGGGGAGCTGTTTTTT
-	TRBV10-1	TRBJ1-4	TRBD1	CASTDDRVTGEKLFF	TGCGCCAGCACCGACGACAGGGTAACGGGTGAAAAACTGTTTTTT
-	TRBV5-4	TRBJ2-1	-	CASSPRQDHNNEQFF	TGTGCCAGCAGCCCCCGACAGGACCACAACAATGAGCAGTTCTTC
-	TRBV20-1	TRBJ2-7	-	CSASTGKQYF	TGCAGTGCTTCTACCGGGAAGCAGTACTTC
-	TRBV7-9	TRBJ2-4	-	CASSLVVDRPAKNIQYF	TGTGCCAGCAGCTTAGTAGTGGACAGACCAGCCAAAAACATTCAGTACTTC
-	TRBV9	TRBJ2-5	TRBD1	CASSVGTETPQETQYF	TGTGCCAGCAGCGTTGGGACAGAGACTCCCCAAGAGACCCAGTACTTC
-	TRBV5-4	TRBJ2-7	TRBD2	CASSLGAGRDYEQYF	TGTGCCAGCAGCTTGGGAGCGGGAAGGGACTACGAGCAGTACTTC
-	TRBV18	TRBJ2-1	-	CASSSSLGSDNEQFF	TGTGCCAGCTCATCTAGTCTTGGGTCTGACAATGAGCAGTTCTTC
-	TRBV28	TRBJ2-7	-	CASSLGLGEALYEQYF	TGTGCCAGCAGTTTGGGGCTGGGGGAAGCCCTCTACGAGCAGTACTTC
-	TRBV4-1	TRBJ1-4	-	CASSPSSPRGSWGPNEKLFF	TGCGCCAGCAGCCCAAGCTCGCCCAGGGGTTCCTGGGGGCCTAATGAAAAACTGTTTTTT
-	TRBV29-1	TRBJ2-7	TRBD1	CSGLRGREQYF	TGCAGCGGCCTCAGGGGGCGCGAGCAGTACTTC